This TCR beta chain stems from a study of blood T cell repertoires in COVID-19. Study background: Samples of COVID-19 (acute and convalescent) were obtained from the United States, Italy and Spain. From T cells, B-cell-depleted T cells, or PBMCs came the material, which was cDNA or gDNA.

The J segment lost 1 base and the V segment lost 7 bases, leaving 7 bases of the junction unmatched. The CDR3 extends over 15 amino acids. The germline V gene encodes CDR1 SNHLY and CDR2 FYNNEI. Methods used by the authors: Amplification of reference gene primers provided the estimated nucleated cell counts. TCRdb's table, derived via immunoSEQ multiplex PCR, lists solely in-frame clones and lacks some. V and J calls and clone size come straight from that table; D and trimming were deduced from the DNA. Of over 55,000 clones listed, 87% are singletons. This clonotype was obtained from a man in his forties or fifties with active COVID-19. Sequencing was performed on peripheral blood. V and J are TRBV2 and TRBJ1-1; 9 bases are shared with TRBD1. CDR3 in DNA: TGTGCCAGCAAGATGCGGGACAGGGCGAACACTGAAGCTTTCTTT. As protein: CASKMRDRANTEAFF.